This TCR beta chain was observed in a study of blood T cell repertoires in COVID-19. The ends lost 7 bases at V and 5 bases at J; junction bases unmatched: 7. Germline assignment: CDR1 MRHNA and CDR2 SNTAGT. The CDR3 totals 14 residues. Sequencing used immunoSEQ multiplex PCR; TCRdb keeps in-frame clones, though not all of them. The data contain over 150,000 clones, about 95% of them singletons. Sequencing was performed on peripheral blood. The TCR originated in a man between 25 and 39 years old with COVID-19, enrolled during active disease. V and J are TRBV6-4 and TRBJ2-2; TRBD2 matches at 7 bases. CDR3 DNA sequence: TGTGCCAGCAAAAGGGACTATCAGACCGGGGAGCTGTTTTTT. Its protein product is CASKRDYQTGELFF.